The 4 T cell receptor beta chains in this list originate from one sample, sequenced in a study of a mutant IDH1 vaccine in newly diagnosed glioma. The antigens for these receptors are not known. The time point: week 11, during vaccination. All doses held 300 ug of mutant IDH1 20-mer peptide, with topical imiquimod. The repertoire was sequenced with immunoSEQ multiplex PCR; TCRdb's copy has only in-frame clones and lacks some. The table has about 25,000 clones, 60% to 75% seen once. The specimen comprised peripheral blood mononuclear cells (PBMCs), sampled from a glioma patient whose treatment included an IDH1 peptide vaccine. All receptors come from a man aged 18 to 30 with glioma. Some clones in this sample may be carry-over from other donors' samples.

The chain links TRBV10-3 to TRBJ1-1; 9 bases fit TRBD1. This CDR3 comprises 15 residues. CDR1 is ENHRY and CDR2 is SYGVKD in the germline V gene. J gave up 5 bases and V 4 bases, and 8 bases lay outside the gene matches. The CDR3 DNA is TGTGCCATCAGTGGATTGGGACAGGGTATGACTGAAGCTTTCTTT. It yields the protein CAISGLGQGMTEAFF.

V is TRBV19 and J is TRBJ2-2; 9 nucleotides match TRBD1. The CDR3 sequence is 15 residues long. Germline lookup yields CDR1 LNHDA and CDR2 SQIVND (reference sequence). J was trimmed by 2 bases and V by 5 bases; bases with no gene match: 3. The CDR3 DNA sequence: TGTGCCAGTAGTCGGGGACAGGGAAACACCGGGGAGCTGTTTTTT. It is translated as CASSRGQGNTGELFF.

The gene calls are TRBV9 and TRBJ2-7; 8 bases fit TRBD2. Trimming took 0 bases from V and 3 from J; bases not matched to a gene: 5. Germline V gives CDR1 SGDLS, CDR2 YYNGEE. The CDR3 is 15 residues long. In DNA, the CDR3 is TGTGCCAGCAGCGTAGGGGCCAGCGGGGGCTACGAGCAGTACTTC. It encodes CASSVGASGGYEQYF.

The chain combines TRBV4-3 with TRBJ2-1, with D tentatively TRBD2 (7 bases). V was shortened by 1 base and J by 9 bases, with 16 bases between the two germline ends. Germline V lookup: CDR1 LGHNA, CDR2 YSLEER. The CDR3 loop spans 15 amino acids. The CDR3 nucleotides read TGCGCCAGCAGCCAAGCCGGGGGGCCCTTGCGTGAGCAGTTCTTC. Translation: CASSQAGGPLREQFF.